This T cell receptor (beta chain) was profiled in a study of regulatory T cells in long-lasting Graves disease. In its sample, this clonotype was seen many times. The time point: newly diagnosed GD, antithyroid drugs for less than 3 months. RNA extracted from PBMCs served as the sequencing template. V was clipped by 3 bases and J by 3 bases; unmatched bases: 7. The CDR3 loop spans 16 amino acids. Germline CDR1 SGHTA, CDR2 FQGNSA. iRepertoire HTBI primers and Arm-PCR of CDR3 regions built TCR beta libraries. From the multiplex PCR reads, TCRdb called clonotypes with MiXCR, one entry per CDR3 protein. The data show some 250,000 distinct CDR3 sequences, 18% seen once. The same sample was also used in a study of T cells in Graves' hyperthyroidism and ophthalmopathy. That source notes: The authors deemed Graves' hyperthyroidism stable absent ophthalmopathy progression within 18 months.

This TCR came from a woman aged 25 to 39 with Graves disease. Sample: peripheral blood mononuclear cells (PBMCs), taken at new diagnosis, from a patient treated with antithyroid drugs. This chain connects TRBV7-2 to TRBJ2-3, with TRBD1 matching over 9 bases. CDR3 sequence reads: CASSFPRDRVTDTQYF. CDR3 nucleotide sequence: TGTGCCAGCAGCTTTCCCCGGGACAGGGTGACAGATACGCAGTATTTT.